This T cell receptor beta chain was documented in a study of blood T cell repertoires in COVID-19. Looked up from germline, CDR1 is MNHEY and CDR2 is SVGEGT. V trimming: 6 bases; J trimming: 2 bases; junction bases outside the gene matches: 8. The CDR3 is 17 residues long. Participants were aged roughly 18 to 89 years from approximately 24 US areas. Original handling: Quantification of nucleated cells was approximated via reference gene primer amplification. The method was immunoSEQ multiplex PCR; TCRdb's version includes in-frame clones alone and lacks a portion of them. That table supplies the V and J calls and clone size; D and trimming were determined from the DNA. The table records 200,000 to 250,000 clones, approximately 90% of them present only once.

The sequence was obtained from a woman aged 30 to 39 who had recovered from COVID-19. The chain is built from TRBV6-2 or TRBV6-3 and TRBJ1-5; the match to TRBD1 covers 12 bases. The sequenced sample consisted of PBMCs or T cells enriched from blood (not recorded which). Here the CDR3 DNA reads TGTGCCAGCAGCTTACCGGGACAGGGGGCCGGCAATCAGCCCCAGCATTTT. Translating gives CASSLPGQGAGNQPQHF.